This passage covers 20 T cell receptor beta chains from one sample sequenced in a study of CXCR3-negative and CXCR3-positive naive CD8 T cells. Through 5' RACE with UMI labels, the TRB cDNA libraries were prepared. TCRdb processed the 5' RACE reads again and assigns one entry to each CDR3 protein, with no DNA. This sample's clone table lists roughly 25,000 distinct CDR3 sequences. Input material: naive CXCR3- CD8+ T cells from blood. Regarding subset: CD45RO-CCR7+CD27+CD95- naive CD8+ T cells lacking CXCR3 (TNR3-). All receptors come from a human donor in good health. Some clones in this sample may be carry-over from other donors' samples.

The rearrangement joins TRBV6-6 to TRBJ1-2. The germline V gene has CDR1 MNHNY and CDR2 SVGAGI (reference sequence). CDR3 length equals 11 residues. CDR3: CASRRERGYTF.

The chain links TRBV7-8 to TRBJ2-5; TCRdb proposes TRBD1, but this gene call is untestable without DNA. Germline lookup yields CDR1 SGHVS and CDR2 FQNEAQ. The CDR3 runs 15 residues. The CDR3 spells CASSFGYDGGETQYF.

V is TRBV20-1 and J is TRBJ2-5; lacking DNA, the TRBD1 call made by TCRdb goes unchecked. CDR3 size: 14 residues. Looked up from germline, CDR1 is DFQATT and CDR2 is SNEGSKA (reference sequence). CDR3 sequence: CSARASDPGETQYF.

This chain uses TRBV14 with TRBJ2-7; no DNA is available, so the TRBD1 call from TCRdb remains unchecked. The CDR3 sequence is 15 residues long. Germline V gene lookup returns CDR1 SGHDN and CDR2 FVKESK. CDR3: CASSPVQGFSYEQYF.

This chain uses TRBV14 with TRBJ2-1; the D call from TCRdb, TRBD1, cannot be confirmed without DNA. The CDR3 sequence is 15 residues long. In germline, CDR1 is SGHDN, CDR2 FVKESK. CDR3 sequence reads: CASSQEQGADNEQFF.

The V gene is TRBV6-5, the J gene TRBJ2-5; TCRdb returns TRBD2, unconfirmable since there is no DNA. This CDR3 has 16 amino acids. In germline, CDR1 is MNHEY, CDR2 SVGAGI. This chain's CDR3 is CASSSMTSPTEETQYF.

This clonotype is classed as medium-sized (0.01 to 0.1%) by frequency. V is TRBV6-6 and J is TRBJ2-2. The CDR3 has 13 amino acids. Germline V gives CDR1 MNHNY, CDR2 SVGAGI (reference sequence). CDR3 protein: CASRTGVTGELFF.

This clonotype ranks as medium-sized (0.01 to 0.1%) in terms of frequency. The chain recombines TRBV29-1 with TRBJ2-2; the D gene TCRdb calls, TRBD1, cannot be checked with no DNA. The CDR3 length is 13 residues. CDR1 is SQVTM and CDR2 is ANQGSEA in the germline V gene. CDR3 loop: CSGDRGDTGELFF.

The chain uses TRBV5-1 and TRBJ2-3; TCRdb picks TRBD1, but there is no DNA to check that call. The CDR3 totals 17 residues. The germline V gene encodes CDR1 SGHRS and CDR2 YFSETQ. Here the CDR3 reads CASSLVFGGRGTDTQYF. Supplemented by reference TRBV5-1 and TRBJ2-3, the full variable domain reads KAGVTQTPRYLIKTRGQQVTLSCSPISGHRSVSWYQQTPGQGLQFLFEYFSETQRNKGNFPGRFSGRQFSNSRSEMNVSTLELGDSALYLCASSLVFGGRGTDTQYFGPGTRLTVL.

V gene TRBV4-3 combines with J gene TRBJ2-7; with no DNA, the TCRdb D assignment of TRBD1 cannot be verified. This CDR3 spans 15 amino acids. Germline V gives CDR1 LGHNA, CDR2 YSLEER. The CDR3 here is CASSRDRDFSYEQYF.

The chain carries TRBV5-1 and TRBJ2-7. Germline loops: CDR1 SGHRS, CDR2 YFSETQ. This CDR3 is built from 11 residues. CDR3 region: CASRGSYEQYF.

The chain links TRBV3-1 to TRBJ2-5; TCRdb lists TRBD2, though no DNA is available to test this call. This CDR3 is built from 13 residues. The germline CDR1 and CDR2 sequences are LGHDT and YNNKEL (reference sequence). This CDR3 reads CASIQVGGETQYF.

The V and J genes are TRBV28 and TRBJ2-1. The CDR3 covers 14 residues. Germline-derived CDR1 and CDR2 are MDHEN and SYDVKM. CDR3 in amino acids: CASSSMESYNEQFF.

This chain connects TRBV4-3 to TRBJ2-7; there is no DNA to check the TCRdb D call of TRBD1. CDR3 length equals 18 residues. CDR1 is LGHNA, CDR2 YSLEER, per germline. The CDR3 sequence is CASSQDIIIRDKTYEQYF.

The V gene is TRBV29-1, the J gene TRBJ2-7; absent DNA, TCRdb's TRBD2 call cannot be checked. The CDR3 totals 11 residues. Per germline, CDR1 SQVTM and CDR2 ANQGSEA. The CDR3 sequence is CSVEGGNEQYF.

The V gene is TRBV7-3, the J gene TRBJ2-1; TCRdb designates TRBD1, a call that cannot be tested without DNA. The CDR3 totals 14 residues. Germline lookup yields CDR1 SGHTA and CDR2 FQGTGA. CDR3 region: CASSLTGGGNEQFF.

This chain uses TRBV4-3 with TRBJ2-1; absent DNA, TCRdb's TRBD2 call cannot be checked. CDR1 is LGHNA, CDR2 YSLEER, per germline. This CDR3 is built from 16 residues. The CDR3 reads CASSQGTSGFYNEQFF.

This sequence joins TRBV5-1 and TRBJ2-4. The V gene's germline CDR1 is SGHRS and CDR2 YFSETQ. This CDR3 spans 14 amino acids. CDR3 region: CASSWVHSRDIQYF.

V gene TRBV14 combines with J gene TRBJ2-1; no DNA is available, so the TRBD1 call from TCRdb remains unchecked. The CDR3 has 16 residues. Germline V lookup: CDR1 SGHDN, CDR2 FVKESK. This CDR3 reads CASTESDRGPYNEQFF. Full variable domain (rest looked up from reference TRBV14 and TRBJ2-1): EAGVTQFPSHSVIEKGQTVTLRCDPISGHDNLYWYRRVMGKEIKFLLHFVKESKQDESGMPNNRFLAERTGGTYSTLKVQPAELEDSGVYFCASTESDRGPYNEQFFGPGTRLTVL.

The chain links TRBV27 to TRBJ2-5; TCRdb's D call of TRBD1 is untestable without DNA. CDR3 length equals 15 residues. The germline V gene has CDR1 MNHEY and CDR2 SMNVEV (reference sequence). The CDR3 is CASSFIRDRQETQYF.